The 15 T cell receptor beta chains below come from one sample, sequenced in a study of T-cell memory formation after mild COVID-19. Via MiXCR, TCRdb re-called the 5' RACE reads, giving one row per CDR3 protein. The table records 160,000 or so distinct CDR3 sequences, around a third of them present only once. The sample comprised PBMCs or a T cell subset sorted from them (not recorded which). These receptors originate from an adult woman who had mild COVID-19 (a few samples of this study predate the infection). Cell type and time point are not known.

CDR3 nucleotide sequence: TGCAGTGCTACACCCGGGGCAGACGAGCAGTACTTC. As protein: CSATPGADEQYF. This sequence joins TRBV20-1 and TRBJ2-7, with D perhaps matching TRBD1 or TRBD2 (5 bases each). Trimming took off 4 bases at V and 5 bases at J, with 12 bases between the two ends. The CDR3 extends over 12 amino acids. Germline V gene data show CDR1 as DFQATT and CDR2 as SNEGSKA (reference sequence).

The V call is TRBV7-2, the J call TRBJ1-5, with D maybe TRBD1 (5 bases). The CDR3 covers 15 residues. V lost 5 bases and J 0 bases, leaving 11 bases between the germline ends. The V gene's germline CDR1 is SGHTA and CDR2 FQGNSA. The CDR3 loop is CASSTGRDSNQPQHF. The CDR3 DNA sequence: TGTGCCAGCAGCACGGGACGGGATAGCAATCAGCCCCAGCATTTT.

With regard to this clonotype: The CDR3 ends on some other residue instead of the conserved phenylalanine or tryptophan, so this is likely a read error. It is unclear where the CDR3 begins or ends on the DNA, so no DNA is shown, and the CDR3 is as TCRdb lists it. This sequence joins TRBV20-1 and TRBJ1-1; no check of the table's D call, TRBD1, against the DNA was made. The CDR3 has 11 residues if both end residues are counted. Per germline, CDR1 DFQATT and CDR2 SNEGSKA (reference sequence). The CDR3 protein is CSASVGNRVTV.

In DNA form, the CDR3 reads TGCAGTGCTAGTCGAGTGGCAGCGGGGGACACAGATACGCAGTATTTT. This gives the protein CSASRVAAGDTDTQYF. This chain uses TRBV20-1 with TRBJ2-3; 8 bases are shared with TRBD2. The germline CDR1 and CDR2 sequences are DFQATT and SNEGSKA (reference sequence). The CDR3 is made up of 16 amino acids. V lost 3 bases and J lost 2; bases outside the gene matches: 10.

This clonotype was found a few times. This chain uses TRBV2 with TRBJ2-5; perhaps TRBD2 as D (6 bases). V was cut by 1 base and J by 6 bases, with 21 bases left in between. The CDR3 runs 17 residues. Germline V lookup: CDR1 SNHLY, CDR2 FYNNEI. CDR3 coding DNA: TGTGCCAGCAGTGAAGAACGGAGTTTGCGGGATGAGAAGACCCAGTACTTC. Amino acid sequence: CASSEERSLRDEKTQYF.

The genes are TRBV20-1 and TRBJ2-2; D might be TRBD1 or TRBD2, each matching 5 bases. The CDR3 has 13 residues. V dropped 6 bases and J dropped 0 bases, with 8 bases sitting between them. CDR1 and CDR2 from the germline V gene are DFQATT and SNEGSKA (reference sequence). The CDR3 sequence is CSARDPNTGELFF. The CDR3 DNA reads as TGCAGTGCCCGGGACCCGAACACCGGGGAGCTGTTTTTT.

This chain links TRBV29-1 with TRBJ1-5; D might be TRBD1 (5 bases). Trimming stripped 4 bases from V and 3 bases from J, with 13 bases between. The CDR3 runs 14 residues. Germline lookup yields CDR1 SQVTM and CDR2 ANQGSEA. CDR3 sequence: CSVGGGAPNQPQHF. Written as DNA, the CDR3 is TGCAGCGTTGGAGGAGGGGCTCCCAATCAGCCCCAGCATTTT.

This clonotype came up a few times. CDR3 nucleotide sequence: TGCAGTGCTAGCGGCGGAACTAGCGGCATGAATGAGCAGTTCTTC. This encodes CSASGGTSGMNEQFF. This sequence joins TRBV20-1 and TRBJ2-1, with 8 nucleotides matching TRBD2. Germline CDR1 reads DFQATT; CDR2 reads SNEGSKA (reference sequence). V lost 3 bases to trimming and J lost 7 bases; unmatched junction nucleotides: 11. The CDR3 contains 15 residues.

The chain combines TRBV6-5 with TRBJ2-3, with D unclear. V was clipped by 4 bases and J by 7 bases, with 9 bases between them. The CDR3 is 12 residues long. Germline V gene data show CDR1 as MNHEY and CDR2 as SVGAGI. CDR3 nucleotides: TGTGCCAGCAGTTCCGCACGCTATACGCAGTATTTT. Translated: CASSSARYTQYF.

This clonotype was found a few times. The chain joins TRBV3-1 to TRBJ2-5; tentative D call: TRBD2 (7 bases). CDR3 length: 19 amino acids. V lost 0 bases to trimming and J lost 2 bases, with 22 bases between them. Germline V gene sequence: CDR1 LGHDT, CDR2 YNNKEL (reference sequence). As DNA, the CDR3 is TGTGCCAGCAGCCAAGATCAGGACCCCAGGGAGGGGGGTCAAGAGACCCAGTACTTC. Residues: CASSQDQDPREGGQETQYF.

The chain carries TRBV7-2 and TRBJ2-5; 8 bases are shared with TRBD1. The CDR3 sequence is 14 residues long. The V gene's germline CDR1 is SGHTA and CDR2 FQGNSA. With 6 bases clipped from V and 5 bases from J, the junction kept 8 bases outside the gene matches. DNA of the CDR3: TGTGCCAGCAGTTATGACAGGGGTTTCGAGACCCAGTACTTC. This translates into CASSYDRGFETQYF.

The chain is built from TRBV7-9 and TRBJ2-5, with 7 bases that match TRBD1. This CDR3 has 15 residues. V dropped 5 bases and J dropped 3; count of bases not matched to a gene: 9. The germline V gene has CDR1 SEHNR and CDR2 FQNEAQ (reference sequence). The chain's CDR3 is CASSVRQGVEETQYF. In nucleotides, the CDR3 is TGTGCCAGCAGCGTTCGACAGGGTGTGGAAGAGACCCAGTACTTC.

The sample holds a few counts of this clonotype. The junction departs from the called germline gene at one end, perhaps through a read error. This chain links TRBV9 with TRBJ2-6, with 7 bases that match TRBD1. The CDR3 totals 18 residues. Germline values: CDR1 SGDLS, CDR2 YYNGEE. CDR3 bases: TGTGACAGCAGCCCCCTTTGGACAGGAGGCTCTGGGGCCAACGTCCTGACTTTC. Amino acid sequence: CDSSPLWTGGSGANVLTF.

This clonotype was counted only a few times. This chain links TRBV25-1 with TRBJ2-3; 8 bases match TRBD2. The CDR3 loop spans 16 amino acids. Trimming took 6 bases from V and 2 from J; bases not matched to a gene: 10. Germline CDR1 is MGHDK and CDR2 is SYGVNS. The CDR3 protein is CASRPRPGGPTDTQYF. CDR3 DNA sequence: TGTGCCAGCAGACCACGACCGGGAGGGCCCACAGATACGCAGTATTTT.

In this sample, this clonotype turned up a few times. The CDR3 here is CASSEGLEGREQYF. The CDR3 bases are TGTGCCAGCAGTGAGGGGTTAGAAGGGCGCGAGCAGTACTTC. V is TRBV25-1 and J is TRBJ2-7; no reliable D call. The ends were cut back, 3 bases at V and 6 bases at J, with 15 bases in the middle. This CDR3 has 14 amino acids. The V gene's germline CDR1 is MGHDK and CDR2 SYGVNS.